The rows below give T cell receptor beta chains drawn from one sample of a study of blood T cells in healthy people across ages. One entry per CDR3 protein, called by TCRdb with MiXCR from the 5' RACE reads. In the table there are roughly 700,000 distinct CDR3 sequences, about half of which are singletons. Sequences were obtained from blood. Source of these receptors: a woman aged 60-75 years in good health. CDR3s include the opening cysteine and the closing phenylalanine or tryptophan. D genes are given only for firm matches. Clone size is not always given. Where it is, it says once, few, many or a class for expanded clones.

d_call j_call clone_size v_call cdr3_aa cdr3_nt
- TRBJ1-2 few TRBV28 CASSLYGYTF TGTGCCAGCAGCCTTTATGGCTACACCTTC
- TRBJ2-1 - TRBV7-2 CASSLGLSGNEQFF TGTGCCAGCAGCTTAGGACTAAGTGGGAATGAGCAGTTCTTC
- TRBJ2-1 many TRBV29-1 CSVEGAQETYNEQFF TGCAGCGTTGAAGGGGCGCAGGAAACATACAATGAGCAGTTCTTC
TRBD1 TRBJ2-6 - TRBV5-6 CASSSQLDRGRIGANVLTF TGTGCCAGCAGCTCTCAACTGGACAGGGGGCGCATTGGGGCCAACGTCCTGACTTTC
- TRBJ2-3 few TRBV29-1 CSVDTSTDTQYF TGCAGCGTTGATACCAGCACAGATACGCAGTATTTT
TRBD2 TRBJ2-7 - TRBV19 CASSIPTAGGYEQYF TGTGCCAGTAGTATCCCCACAGCGGGAGGTTACGAGCAGTACTTC
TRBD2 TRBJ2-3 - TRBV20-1 CSATLAGADTQYF TGCAGTGCCACACTAGCGGGAGCGGATACGCAGTATTTT
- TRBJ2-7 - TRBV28 CAIESITEQYF TGTGCCATCGAGTCAATTACCGAGCAGTACTTC
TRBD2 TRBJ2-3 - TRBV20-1 CSAPGGGKRSTDTQYF TGCAGTGCCCCCGGCGGGGGTAAGAGGAGTACAGATACGCAGTATTTT
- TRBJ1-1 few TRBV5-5 CASSSQVNTEAFF TGTGCCAGCAGCTCCCAAGTGAACACTGAAGCTTTCTTT
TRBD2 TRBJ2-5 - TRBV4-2 CASSQGVGGEKQETQYF TGTGCCAGCAGCCAGGGAGTCGGGGGGGAGAAACAAGAGACCCAGTACTTC
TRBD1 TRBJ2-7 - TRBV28 CASRRTGRYEQYF TGTGCCAGCAGAAGGACAGGGCGATACGAGCAGTACTTC
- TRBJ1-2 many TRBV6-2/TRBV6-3 CASSYYRTSDYGYTF TGTGCCAGCAGTTACTACCGCACAAGCGACTATGGCTACACCTTC
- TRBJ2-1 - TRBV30 CAWILGNEQFF TGTGCCTGGATTCTGGGAAACGAGCAGTTCTTC
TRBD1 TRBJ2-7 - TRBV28 CASSTRDRVAYEQYF TGTGCCAGCAGCACCCGAGACAGGGTAGCGTACGAGCAGTACTTC
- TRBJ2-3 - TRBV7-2 CASSYKHGDTQYF TGTGCCAGCAGCTACAAGCATGGAGATACGCAGTATTTT
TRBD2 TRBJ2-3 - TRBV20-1 CSPTSRGTDTQYF TGCAGTCCGACTAGCAGAGGCACAGATACGCAGTATTTT
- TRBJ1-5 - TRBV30 CAWSSSGDYSNQPQHF TGTGCCTGGAGTTCTTCAGGGGACTATAGCAATCAGCCCCAGCATTTT
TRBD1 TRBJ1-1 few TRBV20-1 CSARVRTGVEGTEAFF TGCAGTGCTAGAGTAAGGACAGGGGTGGAGGGCACTGAAGCTTTCTTT
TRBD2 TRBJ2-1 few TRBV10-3 CAISGGSRAGDPEQFF TGTGCCATATCTGGGGGCTCCCGAGCGGGAGACCCTGAGCAGTTCTTC
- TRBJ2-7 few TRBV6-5 CASRPPGVSYEQYF TGTGCCAGCAGACCCCCGGGGGTCTCCTACGAGCAGTACTTC
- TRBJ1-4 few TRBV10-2 CASSESGVSEKLFF TGCGCCAGCAGTGAGAGCGGGGTTAGCGAAAAACTGTTTTTT
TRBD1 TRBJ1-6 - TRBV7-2 CASSIRAPGQGYNSPLHF TGTGCCAGCAGCATTAGAGCTCCGGGACAGGGATATAATTCACCCCTCCACTTT
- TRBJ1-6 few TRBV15 CATSSHEQGFRSPLHF TGTGCCACCAGCAGTCACGAACAGGGATTTAGGTCACCCCTCCACTTT
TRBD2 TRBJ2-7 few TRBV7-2 CASRDSRLAGRGNEQYF TGTGCCAGCAGGGATTCTAGACTAGCGGGAAGGGGAAATGAGCAGTACTTC
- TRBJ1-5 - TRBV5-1 CASRSGVGSNQPQHF TGCGCCAGCAGATCAGGGGTGGGTAGCAATCAGCCCCAGCATTTT
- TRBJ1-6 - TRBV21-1 CASSKVPRPGVEGSPLHF TGTGCCAGCAGCAAAGTCCCCCGTCCGGGGGTTGAAGGTTCACCCCTCCACTTT
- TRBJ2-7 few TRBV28 CASSLRPPKYEQYF TGTGCCAGCAGTTTAAGGCCGCCAAAGTACGAGCAGTACTTC
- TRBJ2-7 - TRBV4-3 CASSQDSGTYEQYF TGCGCCAGCAGCCAAGATTCAGGGACCTACGAGCAGTACTTC
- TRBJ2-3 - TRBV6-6 CASKGTGQRDTQYF TGTGCCAGCAAGGGGACGGGGCAAAGAGATACGCAGTATTTT
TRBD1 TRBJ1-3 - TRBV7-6 CASSLTGTGAGNTIYF TGTGCCAGCAGCTTGACCGGGACAGGGGCTGGAAACACCATATATTTT
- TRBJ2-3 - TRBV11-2 CASSASPGTNTDTQYF TGTGCCAGCAGCGCATCCCCCGGGACCAACACAGATACGCAGTATTTT
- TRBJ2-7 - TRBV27 CASSEVGQAPGEQYF TGTGCCAGCAGTGAGGTCGGGCAGGCCCCCGGCGAGCAGTACTTC
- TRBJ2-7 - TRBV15 CATSRGTVFYEQYF TGTGCTACCAGCAGAGGTACGGTCTTCTACGAGCAGTACTTC